The next 29 T cell receptor beta chains were all read from a single sample in a study of PD-1 blockade in classical Hodgkin lymphoma. Clones were sequenced by immunoSEQ multiplex PCR, and TCRdb holds only the in-frame ones, with some missing. Counted here are tens of thousands of clones, about nine tenths occurring once; the ten biggest clones make up about 9.6%. Every patient relapsed after autologous stem cell transplantation, and brentuximab vedotin exposure varied. The specimen comprised peripheral blood mononuclear cells (PBMCs), sampled at baseline. These receptors originate from a human donor with classical Hodgkin lymphoma.

The V gene is TRBV7-9, the J gene TRBJ2-5; 10 nucleotides match TRBD1. Trimming removed 4 bases from V and 5 bases from J; junction bases left unmatched: 4. The germline gives CDR1 SEHNR, CDR2 FQNEAQ (reference sequence). The CDR3 contains 14 residues. The chain's CDR3 is CASSWDRGKETQYF. In DNA form, the CDR3 reads TGTGCCAGCAGCTGGGACAGGGGAAAGGAGACCCAGTACTTC.

This chain uses TRBV5-4 with TRBJ1-2, with 9 positions matching TRBD1. Germline CDR1 is SGHNT and CDR2 is YYREEE (reference sequence). The V gene end was trimmed by 0 bases and the J gene end by 5 bases; junction bases not matched to a gene: 5. This CDR3 spans 15 amino acids. The CDR3 region is CASSLGTGVEYGYTF. In DNA, the CDR3 is TGTGCCAGCAGCTTGGGGACAGGGGTCGAGTATGGCTACACCTTC.

V usage is TRBV7-9 and J usage is TRBJ1-5, with D hard to call. The CDR3 is 12 amino acids. V dropped 8 bases and J dropped 2 bases, with 7 bases sitting between them. Germline CDR1 reads SEHNR; CDR2 reads FQNEAQ (reference sequence). In DNA form, the CDR3 reads TGTGCCAGCTCGGAGGGCAATCAGCCCCAGCATTTT. The encoded protein is CASSEGNQPQHF.

The gene calls are TRBV18 and TRBJ1-6; D is undetermined. In germline, CDR1 is KGHSH, CDR2 LQKENI. V was pared by 4 bases and J by 7 bases, with 5 bases between. The CDR3 length is 12 residues. Here the CDR3 reads CASSLENSPLHF. The CDR3 nucleotides read TGTGCCAGCTCACTGGAAAATTCACCCCTCCACTTT.

The chain couples TRBV29-1 to TRBJ2-7, with 9 bases fitting TRBD2. Germline assignment: CDR1 SQVTM and CDR2 ANQGSEA. There are 17 residues in the CDR3. Trimming cost V 4 bases and J 0 bases; bases outside gene matches: 13. For the CDR3, the DNA is TGCAGCGTTGTGCGGCTAGCGGGACCCAACCTCTCCTACGAGCAGTACTTC. It codes for CSVVRLAGPNLSYEQYF.

The J gene is TRBJ2-3, the V gene TRBV9; 10 bases agree with TRBD2. V was pared by 4 bases and J by 5 bases, with 7 bases of the junction left unmatched. Germline V gene sequence: CDR1 SGDLS, CDR2 YYNGEE. The CDR3 sequence is 15 residues long. The CDR3 nucleotides are TGTGCCAGCAGCCGCAGCGGGAGGGCCCAAGATACGCAGTATTTT. Its protein is CASSRSGRAQDTQYF.

The V gene is TRBV6-5, the J gene TRBJ2-7; 7 bases align to TRBD1. The CDR3 is made up of 15 amino acids. V lost 7 bases to trimming and J lost 4 bases; unmatched junction nucleotides: 13. The germline V gene encodes CDR1 MNHEY and CDR2 SVGAGI. Written as DNA, the CDR3 is TGTGCCAGCAAAACGCGGAGACAGGGCGCGTACGAGCAGTACTTC. Residues: CASKTRRQGAYEQYF.

The genes are TRBV5-4 and TRBJ1-2; no clear D gene. The V end was cut by 3 bases, the J end by 6 bases, with 18 bases between. The CDR3 sequence is 15 residues long. Germline V gene data show CDR1 as SGHNT and CDR2 as YYREEE (reference sequence). CDR3 sequence: CASSSRRAGDNGYTF. In nucleotides, the CDR3 is TGTGCCAGCAGCTCTCGCCGGGCAGGCGATAATGGCTACACCTTC.

About this clone: The conserved phenylalanine or tryptophan normally closing the CDR3 is absent here, so this likely arose from a read error. The chain combines TRBV7-6 with TRBJ2-7; 10 nucleotides align to TRBD1. Germline CDR1 SGHVS, CDR2 FNYEAQ. The CDR3 runs to 14 residues. J was trimmed by 5 bases and V by 4 bases; bases with no gene match: 5. This chain's CDR3 is CASSSPGTGDEQYL. The CDR3 region has the DNA TGTGCCAGCAGCTCCCCGGGGACAGGGGACGAGCAGTACCTC.

The chain uses TRBV28 and TRBJ2-1; either TRBD1 or TRBD2 may fit D (6 bases each). The CDR3 has 15 amino acids. The ends were cut back, 3 bases at V and 4 bases at J, with 13 bases in the middle. Per the germline V gene, CDR1 is MDHEN and CDR2 is SYDVKM. CDR3 sequence: CASSFFGGLYNEQFF. Written as DNA, the CDR3 is TGTGCCAGCAGTTTTTTCGGGGGCCTATACAATGAGCAGTTCTTC.

The chain is built from TRBV7-9 and TRBJ1-3, with D tentatively TRBD1 (5 bases). Germline CDR1 and CDR2: SEHNR and FQNEAQ (reference sequence). V shed 3 bases and J shed 1 base, with 7 bases lying between them. The CDR3 is 14 amino acids. The CDR3 DNA sequence: TGTGCCAGCAGCTTTCCAGGGTCTGGAAACACCATATATTTT. Its protein product is CASSFPGSGNTIYF.

About this clone: A junction boundary mismatches the germline segment, possibly from a read error. The V call is TRBV5-1, the J call TRBJ2-7; D could derive from TRBD1 or TRBD2 (6 bases each). The CDR3 is 13 residues long. Germline-derived CDR1 and CDR2 are SGHRS and YFSETQ. The CDR3 reads CASTLGGTYEQYF. DNA for the CDR3: TGCGCCAGCACCTTGGGGGGCACCTACGAGCAGTACTTC. Full variable domain (outside the CDR3, taken from reference TRBV5-1 and TRBJ2-7): KAGVTQTPRYLIKTRGQQVTLSCSPISGHRSVSWYQQTPGQGLQFLFEYFSETQRNKGNFPGRFSGRQFSNSRSEMNVSTLELGDSALYLCASTLGGTYEQYFGPGTRLTVT.

This chain uses TRBV27 with TRBJ2-7; TRBD1 is a possible D gene (5 bases). The CDR3 runs to 13 residues. CDR1 is MNHEY and CDR2 is SMNVEV in the germline V gene (reference sequence). Trimming shortened V by 6 bases and J by 3 bases, and 12 bases separated the two germline ends. CDR3 DNA sequence: TGTGCCAGCAGCACGACAGCTATCTACGAGCAGTACTTC. Translation: CASSTTAIYEQYF.

The chain links TRBV21-1 to TRBJ2-5; no DNA check was done on the table's D call, TRBD1. TRBV21-1 is a pseudogene. CDR3 length: 18 residues. In DNA, the CDR3 is TGTGCCAGCAGCAAGAGTAGCGGCAGGGGGCGACAAAAAGAGACCCAGTACTTC. Its translation: CASSKSSGRGRQKETQYF.

In this sample, this clone turned up a few times. The CDR3 spells CASRGTGDSPLHF. DNA for the CDR3: TGTGCCAGCAGAGGGACGGGGGATTCACCCCTCCACTTT. The chain carries TRBV2 and TRBJ1-6; possibly TRBD1 for D (5 bases). Germline assignment: CDR1 SNHLY and CDR2 FYNNEI. Trimming shortened V by 6 bases and J by 8 bases, and 11 bases separated the two germline ends. The CDR3 contains 13 residues.

This clone was seen just once. The V call is TRBV7-2, the J call TRBJ2-5; a weak D match, TRBD2 (6 bases). Trimming took off 6 bases at V and 5 bases at J, with 13 bases between the two ends. The CDR3 sequence is 13 residues long. Germline V CDR1 and CDR2: SGHTA, FQGNSA. CDR3 sequence reads: CASSWTREETQYF. CDR3 nucleotides: TGTGCCAGCAGTTGGACCCGGGAGGAGACCCAGTACTTC.

The V call is TRBV10-1, the J call TRBJ2-7, with 9 bases lining up with TRBD1. V shed 5 bases, J shed 6 bases, and the junction held 5 bases outside the gene matches. Looked up from germline, CDR1 is WNHNN and CDR2 is SYGVQD (reference sequence). The CDR3 spans 13 residues. The chain's CDR3 is CASSRDRVGEQYF. CDR3 nucleotide sequence: TGCGCCAGCAGTAGGGACAGGGTGGGCGAGCAGTACTTC.

The rearrangement links TRBV4-1 to TRBJ2-7, with a tentative D call TRBD2 (5 bases). This CDR3 contains 13 residues. V lost 4 bases and J lost 0, with 7 bases in between. From germline, CDR1 is MGHRA and CDR2 YSYEKL. CDR3 bases: TGCGCCAGCAGCCGCGGGCCCTCCTACGAGCAGTACTTC. It specifies CASSRGPSYEQYF.

The J gene is TRBJ2-7, the V gene TRBV19; 9 positions agree with TRBD1. Germline CDR1 and CDR2: LNHDA and SQIVND (reference sequence). The CDR3 covers 17 residues. The V segment lost 6 bases and the J segment 3 bases; nucleotides outside the gene matches: 15. The CDR3 is CASSPGQGRTSGYEQYF. CDR3 nucleotide sequence: TGTGCCAGTAGCCCCGGACAGGGGCGGACTTCTGGCTACGAGCAGTACTTC.

CDR3 in amino acids: CASSKEGRAPRPQHF. The CDR3 DNA reads TGTGCCAGCAGCAAAGAAGGCCGGGCCCCACGGCCCCAGCATTTT. The chain links TRBV21-1 to TRBJ1-5. TRBV21-1 is termed a pseudogene. This CDR3 has 15 residues.

The V call is TRBV5-1, the J call TRBJ2-7, with unresolved D. The V end was cut by 1 base, the J end by 2 bases, with 13 bases between. CDR3 length: 15 amino acids. The V gene's germline CDR1 is SGHRS and CDR2 YFSETQ. The CDR3, as DNA: TGCGCCAGCAGCTTGAACCTGGGCCCCACCTACGAGCAGTACTTC. This codes for CASSLNLGPTYEQYF.

The V and J genes are TRBV10-3 and TRBJ2-2, with D uncertain. The CDR3 has 14 amino acids. CDR1 is ENHRY and CDR2 is SYGVKD in the germline V gene. Trimming pared 0 bases from V and 6 bases from J, leaving 8 bases between. In DNA form, the CDR3 reads TGTGCCATCAGTGAGTCCAGTTCGGCCGGGGAGCTGTTTTTT. This translates into CAISESSSAGELFF.

Sample share makes this clone medium-sized. The chain links TRBV15 to TRBJ2-7; tentatively, D is TRBD1 (6 bases). Germline CDR1 reads LNHNV; CDR2 reads YYDKDF (reference sequence). This CDR3 is built from 16 residues. The V and J ends lost 4 bases and 6 bases respectively, with 22 bases between them. Here the CDR3 reads CATSKRPTAAGVEQYF. The CDR3 region has the DNA TGTGCCACCAGCAAAAGGCCCACTGCTGCAGGGGTCGAGCAGTACTTC.

The chain combines TRBV28 with TRBJ1-5; 10 positions match TRBD1. Germline values: CDR1 MDHEN, CDR2 SYDVKM. The V gene end was trimmed by 6 bases and the J gene end by 3 bases; junction bases not matched to a gene: 17. This CDR3 comprises 19 residues. As DNA, the CDR3 is TGTGCCAGCAGGAAAAGGAACCGGGACAGGGGAAAAGACAATCAGCCCCAGCATTTT. Protein sequence: CASRKRNRDRGKDNQPQHF.

The J gene is TRBJ1-1, the V gene TRBV18; 10 bases line up with TRBD1. V shed 5 bases, J shed 0 bases, and the junction held 6 bases outside the gene matches. The CDR3 totals 16 residues. From germline, CDR1 is KGHSH and CDR2 LQKENI. CDR3 sequence reads: CASSSDRGRLNTEAFF. CDR3 bases: TGTGCCAGCTCATCCGACAGGGGGCGTCTGAACACTGAAGCTTTCTTT.

This clone has a single count. V is TRBV27 and J is TRBJ1-3, with 7 bases matching TRBD1. Trimming at V came to 6 bases and at J to 4 bases, leaving 6 bases not matched to a gene. CDR1 and CDR2 from the germline V gene are MNHEY and SMNVEV (reference sequence). CDR3 size: 14 residues. CDR3 loop: CASRPGGAGNTIYF. The DNA for the CDR3 is TGTGCCAGCAGACCAGGGGGTGCAGGAAACACCATATATTTT.

This chain connects TRBV27 to TRBJ1-1; a weak D match, TRBD1 (5 bases). V lost 6 bases and J lost 1, with 12 bases in between. CDR3 length: 14 residues. Per germline, CDR1 MNHEY and CDR2 SMNVEV (reference sequence). The CDR3 sequence is CASSRGLRNTEAFF. The CDR3 DNA sequence: TGTGCCAGCAGCCGGGGACTTAGGAACACTGAAGCTTTCTTT.

The rearrangement joins TRBV4-1 to TRBJ1-5; D is uncertain. Between the trimmed V and J ends, which lost 0 bases and 1 base, there was a span of 13 bases. The CDR3 spans 17 residues. CDR1 and CDR2 (germline): MGHRA, YSYEKL. DNA for the CDR3: TGCGCCAGCAGCCAAGATTGGGCCGATCGGAGCAATCAGCCCCAGCATTTT. It yields the protein CASSQDWADRSNQPQHF.

The gene calls are TRBV5-1 and TRBJ2-7; unclear D gene. The CDR3 is 12 amino acids. The V and J ends lost 4 bases and 3 bases respectively, with 8 bases between them. The germline CDR1 and CDR2 sequences are SGHRS and YFSETQ. The CDR3 bases are TGCGCCAGCAGCCCAGACAACTACGAGCAGTACTTC. Its translation is CASSPDNYEQYF.